The T cell receptor beta chain described here comes from a study of T cell responses to AZD1222 COVID-19 vaccine. Broader study findings: Spike-specific TCR breadth and depth were elevated following two AZD1222 doses. White British donors predominated, females outnumbered males, and clonal diversity was possibly underestimated. The span of vaccine-associated CD4 TCRs extended across spike, with dominance at 160-218 and 743-854.

Profiled with immunoSEQ multiplex PCR; TCRdb holds only in-frame clones, not every one. The sample consists of 70,000 to 95,000 clones, almost 90% of them appearing once. With 4 bases removed from V and 4 bases from J, the gap between germline ends came to 8 bases. The germline V gene encodes CDR1 PRHDT and CDR2 FYEKMQ (reference sequence). There are 12 residues in the CDR3. Only one count was recorded for this clone. Its antigen is not known. The TCR was taken from an adult who received the AZD1222 COVID-19 vaccine. The sequenced sample was peripheral blood, obtained 28 days after the second AZD1222 dose. The chain combines TRBV13 with TRBJ2-7; a possible D gene is TRBD2 (5 bases). CDR3: CASSSGIYEQYF. CDR3 DNA: TGTGCCAGCAGCTCCGGGATTTACGAGCAGTACTTC.